The entry below gives a single T cell receptor beta chain sequence along with its context. Its antigen is unknown. This record comes from a study of T-cell reconstitution after alpha-beta-depleted transplantation in children. Molecular barcoding with unique molecular identifiers was used for the TCRbeta library. TCRdb ran MiXCR on the PCR reads and lists one entry per CDR3 protein. The sample consists of about 420,000 distinct CDR3 sequences, around 15% of them appearing once. Germline V gene lookup returns CDR1 SQVTM and CDR2 ANQGSEA. The CDR3 is made up of 14 amino acids. Trimming took 3 bases from V and 5 from J, leaving 11 bases between them. Study results and limitations: By one year post-transplant, T-cell counts and diversity largely arose from T cells that were newly produced.

The sample in question was PBMCs, mostly from graft donor cells, obtained 360 days after TCRalphabeta/CD19-depleted stem cell transplant. This receptor was obtained from a boy in the first two years of life who had a stem cell transplant for Wiskott-Aldrich syndrome, so the T cells may come from the graft donor. The chain uses TRBV29-1 and TRBJ2-6; TRBD1 might be the D (6 bases). In DNA, the CDR3 is TGCAGCGTTGATTCAGGGGTGAGGGCCAACGTCCTGACTTTC. It is translated as CSVDSGVRANVLTF.